Listed here are 32 T cell receptor beta chains from one sample, sequenced in a study of molecular identifiers for immune sequencing clone quantification. TCRdb redid the calling of the PCR reads with MiXCR, one entry per CDR3 protein. The top ten clones hold 9.7% of a sample with roughly 100,000 distinct CDR3 sequences, under 40% of them seen once. What was sequenced was naive CD8+ T cells from blood, with Jurkat cell RNA spiked in. This sample's subset: FACS-sorted CD8+CD4-CCR7+CD45RA+ naive T cells. These TCRs come from a human donor in good health. Some libraries in this study had Jurkat cell RNA spiked in.

The rearrangement links TRBV24-1 to TRBJ1-5, with D tentatively TRBD1 (5 bases). Per the germline V gene, CDR1 is KGHDR and CDR2 is SFDVKD. V lost 9 bases, J lost 4 bases, and 9 bases lay in between. The CDR3 extends over 12 amino acids. Written as DNA, the CDR3 is TGTGCCACCGGACACCGAAATCAGCCCCAGCATTTT. This encodes CATGHRNQPQHF.

Points on this clonotype: The junction departs from the called germline gene at one end, perhaps through a read error. The chain recombines TRBV14 with TRBJ2-7; 9 nucleotides align to TRBD1. This CDR3 has 14 residues. Per germline, CDR1 SGHDN and CDR2 FVKESK. This CDR3 is CASSHPGQGYEQDF. The CDR3, as DNA: TGTGCCAGCAGCCATCCGGGACAGGGCTACGAGCAGGACTTC.

This clonotype came up a few times. This sequence joins TRBV13 and TRBJ2-7, with D possibly matching TRBD1 (5 bases). The germline CDR1 and CDR2 sequences are PRHDT and FYEKMQ (reference sequence). CDR3 length equals 16 residues. The V end lost 1 base, the J end lost 3 bases, and 16 bases lay between the germline ends. CDR3 region: CASSLAVGRAGYEQYF. The DNA of the CDR3 is TGTGCCAGCAGCTTAGCGGTTGGCAGGGCAGGCTACGAGCAGTACTTC.

About this clonotype: This may be a read error, as it is one base from a much larger clone. The chain joins TRBV29-1 to TRBJ1-1; D uncertain. Trimming removed 3 bases at V and 3 bases at J, with 8 bases between. This CDR3 has 12 amino acids. Germline assignment: CDR1 SQVTM and CDR2 ANQGSEA. The CDR3 DNA follows: TGCAGCGTTGAGGAGATGGACACTGAAGCTTTCTTT. Protein: CSVEEMDTEAFF.

This clonotype was detected many times. This rearrangement joins TRBV7-9 to TRBJ1-4; a possible D gene is TRBD1 (5 bases). Germline V gives CDR1 SEHNR, CDR2 FQNEAQ (reference sequence). The CDR3 is 15 amino acids. V was clipped by 5 bases and J by 3 bases, with 13 bases between them. The chain's CDR3 is CASSNYRRPNEKLFF. CDR3 sequence (DNA): TGTGCCAGCAGCAATTACAGGCGACCTAATGAAAAACTGTTTTTT.

The chain has TRBV10-3 and TRBJ2-3; tentative D call: TRBD1 (6 bases). CDR3 size: 16 residues. V shed 2 bases and J shed 2 bases, with 14 bases lying between them. Germline CDR1 is ENHRY and CDR2 is SYGVKD. The CDR3 nucleotides read TGTGCCATCAGTGAGCCCTTATGGACAGACACAGATACGCAGTATTTT. Translating it yields CAISEPLWTDTDTQYF.

On this clonotype itself: This may be a read error: a much more frequent sequence differs by one nucleotide. The chain joins TRBV3-1 to TRBJ1-1; 7 nucleotides line up with TRBD1. This CDR3 region has 12 residues. Trimming took 6 bases from V and 6 from J; bases not matched to a gene: 4. The germline gives CDR1 LGHDT, CDR2 YNNKEL (reference sequence). The CDR3 is CASRQGSAEAFF. CDR3 DNA sequence: TGTGCCAGCAGACAGGGGTCGGCTGAAGCTTTCTTT.

This clonotype was seen more than once but under ten times. V gene TRBV27 combines with J gene TRBJ2-5, with 7 bases matching TRBD1. V trimming: 5 bases; J trimming: 5 bases; junction bases outside the gene matches: 5. Germline CDR1 MNHEY, CDR2 SMNVEV (reference sequence). This CDR3 spans 13 amino acids. CDR3 sequence: CASSITGAETQYF. The CDR3 coding sequence is TGTGCCAGCAGTATTACAGGGGCCGAGACCCAGTACTTC.

The sample holds many counts of this clonotype. The V gene is TRBV9, the J gene TRBJ1-1; possible D gene TRBD1, 5 bases. The CDR3 totals 14 residues. CDR1 is SGDLS and CDR2 is YYNGEE in the germline V gene. The V end lost 4 bases, the J end lost 5 bases, and 15 bases lay between the germline ends. CDR3 in amino acids: CASSPGGWGTEAFF. CDR3 coding DNA: TGTGCCAGCAGCCCCGGAGGCTGGGGGACTGAAGCTTTCTTT.

This clonotype came up a few times. V is TRBV25-1 and J is TRBJ1-1; D is uncertain. Deletions cut 2 bases from V and 7 bases from J, with 8 bases between. The germline CDR1 and CDR2 sequences are MGHDK and SYGVNS. The CDR3 is 12 amino acids. In nucleotides, the CDR3 is TGTGCCAGCAGTGAAGGTCATGGTGAAGCTTTCTTT. Its protein product is CASSEGHGEAFF.

This clonotype was picked up a small number of times. The V call is TRBV20-1, the J call TRBJ2-3; D uncertain. CDR3 length equals 14 residues. Germline values: CDR1 DFQATT, CDR2 SNEGSKA (reference sequence). Trimming took 0 bases from V and 2 from J, leaving 9 bases between them. The CDR3 sequence is CSARDGAYTDTQYF. The CDR3, as DNA: TGCAGTGCTAGAGATGGAGCGTACACAGATACGCAGTATTTT.

As for this clonotype: This may stem from a read error, because a much larger clone lies one nucleotide away. The CDR3 end shows no conserved phenylalanine or tryptophan, and so a read error is likely. This chain uses TRBV28 with TRBJ2-7, with D uncertain. Looked up from germline, CDR1 is MDHEN and CDR2 is SYDVKM. Trimming removed 5 bases at V and 2 bases at J, with 10 bases between. CDR3 size: 13 residues. CDR3 residues: CASSPGPTYEQYS. Written as DNA, the CDR3 is TGTGCCAGCAGTCCCGGGCCAACCTACGAGCAGTACTCC.

This clonotype is categorized as medium-sized. The chain joins TRBV29-1 to TRBJ2-3, with D hard to call. The CDR3 spans 15 residues. From germline, CDR1 is SQVTM and CDR2 ANQGSEA. Deletions cut 4 bases from V and 1 base from J, with 15 bases between. The CDR3 coding sequence is TGCAGCGTTGGTATTACGGCCTACGGCACAGATACGCAGTATTTT. Protein: CSVGITAYGTDTQYF.

Notes on this clonotype: No conserved phenylalanine or tryptophan is present at the end of the CDR3, so a read error is the likely explanation. The V and J genes are TRBV11-2 and TRBJ2-7, with D possibly TRBD1 on 6 matching bases. The CDR3 is 14 amino acids. With 5 bases removed from V and 2 bases from J, the gap between germline ends came to 13 bases. Looked up from germline, CDR1 is SGHAT and CDR2 is FQNNGV. The CDR3 sequence: CASSGGPMTYEQYI. In nucleotides, the CDR3 is TGTGCCAGCAGCGGGGGCCCAATGACCTACGAGCAGTACATC.

This clonotype turned up a few times. V is TRBV12-3 or TRBV12-4 and J is TRBJ2-7; weak D call: TRBD2 (6 bases). V lost 8 bases and J 2 bases, leaving 16 bases between the germline ends. The CDR3 contains 14 residues. The CDR3 reads CASSWAGEAYEQYF. The CDR3 DNA follows: TGTGCCAGCTCCTGGGCCGGGGAGGCCTACGAGCAGTACTTC.

The CDR3 loop is CASSLGRLAPLNTEAFF. Here the CDR3 DNA reads TGTGCCAGCAGCTTGGGACGCTTAGCCCCCCTGAACACTGAAGCTTTCTTT. The chain recombines TRBV11-2 with TRBJ1-1; D is perhaps TRBD1 (5 bases). Germline CDR1 is SGHAT and CDR2 is FQNNGV. The CDR3 sequence is 17 residues long. Trimming shortened V by 3 bases and J by 0 bases, and 17 bases separated the two germline ends. Combining the CDR3 with reference TRBV11-2 and TRBJ1-1 gives the whole variable domain EAGVAQSPRYKIIEKRQSVAFWCNPISGHATLYWYQQILGQGPKLLIQFQNNGVVDDSQLPKDRFSAERLKGVDSTLKIQPAKLEDSAVYLCASSLGRLAPLNTEAFFGQGTRLTVV.

The CDR3 DNA reads as TGCGCCAGCAGCCAAGAGAGAATCGGGTACAATGAGCAGTACTTC. Its protein product is CASSQERIGYNEQYF. V and J are TRBV4-3 and TRBJ2-1; D is unclear. The J call may not be correct, given that the DNA end is closer to TRBJ2-7. The CDR3 is made up of 15 amino acids. Germline V gene lookup returns CDR1 LGHNA and CDR2 YSLEER.

As regards this clonotype: One end of the junction fails to match germline, which may point to a read error. The chain is built from TRBV4-3 and TRBJ2-1; perhaps TRBD2 as D (7 bases). There are 15 residues in the CDR3. CDR1 LGHNA and CDR2 YSLEER come from the germline V gene. CDR3 nucleotides: TGCGCCAGCAGCAAAGGGGGGGGGTCCAACAATGAGAAGTTCTTC. Encoded protein: CASSKGGGSNNEKFF.

The chain has TRBV27 and TRBJ2-6, with D maybe TRBD1 (5 bases). V shed 8 bases and J shed 15 bases, with 23 bases lying between them. The germline V gene encodes CDR1 MNHEY and CDR2 SMNVEV (reference sequence). The CDR3 runs 14 residues. The CDR3 reads CASGHSSGAIALTF. CDR3 in DNA: TGTGCCAGCGGACATAGCTCTGGGGCCATCGCCCTGACTTTC.

A remark on this clonotype: This may stem from a read error, because a much larger clone lies one nucleotide away. V is TRBV29-1 and J is TRBJ2-7, with D tentatively TRBD2 (5 bases). This CDR3 has 12 amino acids. Germline CDR1 reads SQVTM; CDR2 reads ANQGSEA. The germline V and J ends were trimmed by 7 bases and 3 bases, with 13 bases remaining between them. The CDR3 DNA is TGCAGCGGGCTCGGGATGAACTACGAGCAGTACTTC. This encodes CSGLGMNYEQYF.

This clonotype has ten or more counts. The chain joins TRBV27 to TRBJ2-1, with TRBD1 matching 7 bases. The CDR3 loop spans 13 amino acids. V was clipped by 1 base and J by 10 bases; unmatched bases: 4. CDR1 and CDR2 (germline): MNHEY, SMNVEV (reference sequence). CDR3 loop: CASSLLGGQEQFF. CDR3 bases: TGTGCCAGCAGTTTATTAGGGGGCCAGGAGCAGTTCTTC.

Turning to this clonotype: One end of the junction does not line up with germline, which may come from a read error. The chain links TRBV4-2 to TRBJ2-4, with TRBD1 as a possible D gene (5 bases). This CDR3 spans 12 amino acids. Looked up from germline, CDR1 is LGHNA and CDR2 is YNFKEQ. The CDR3 reads CTSSQDSNIQYF. The CDR3 DNA is TGTACCAGCAGCCAAGACAGTAACATTCAGTACTTC.

This clonotype has just a few counts. The chain carries TRBV6-2 or TRBV6-3 and TRBJ2-7; D is unclear. V lost 2 bases to trimming and J lost 6 bases, with 5 bases between them. Germline CDR1 reads MNHEY; CDR2 reads SVGEGT. The CDR3 spans 11 residues. The CDR3 nucleotides are TGTGCCAGCAGTTACCAAGGCGAGCAGTACTTC. Translating it yields CASSYQGEQYF.

The V call is TRBV12-3 or TRBV12-4, the J call TRBJ2-7; no definite D call. The V and J ends lost 7 bases and 0 bases respectively, with 7 bases between them. CDR3 length: 12 residues. The CDR3 region is CASKGNSYEQYF. CDR3 nucleotide sequence: TGTGCCAGCAAGGGCAACTCCTACGAGCAGTACTTC.

This clonotype was seen more than once but under ten times. V gene TRBV3-1 combines with J gene TRBJ2-5, with TRBD1 as a possible D gene (6 bases). The CDR3 sequence is 16 residues long. V shed 3 bases and J shed 3 bases, with 17 bases lying between them. Germline V gene data show CDR1 as LGHDT and CDR2 as YNNKEL (reference sequence). CDR3 nucleotides: TGTGCCAGCAGCCACTATAGGACAGACACAAAAGAGACCCAGTACTTC. Its protein product is CASSHYRTDTKETQYF.

This clonotype was detected a few times. The chain's CDR3 is CASSPIAFETGELFF. CDR3 coding DNA: TGTGCCAGCAGCCCCATCGCTTTTGAGACCGGGGAGCTGTTTTTT. The chain is built from TRBV7-2 and TRBJ2-2; D not resolved. V lost 5 bases to trimming and J lost 5 bases, with 15 bases between them. Germline V gene lookup returns CDR1 SGHTA and CDR2 FQGNSA. This CDR3 comprises 15 residues.

The chain uses TRBV27 and TRBJ2-6; the D call may be TRBD1 or TRBD2 (5 bases each). This CDR3 spans 15 amino acids. Trimming removed 5 bases from V and 2 bases from J, with 10 bases in between. Germline V gene lookup returns CDR1 MNHEY and CDR2 SMNVEV (reference sequence). CDR3 coding DNA: TGTGCCAGCAGTCCGGGGACGGCTGGGGCCAACGTCCTGACTTTC. Residues: CASSPGTAGANVLTF.

With respect to this clonotype: The germline gene is not matched at one end of the junction; a read error may be the cause. The rearrangement uses TRBV11-2 and TRBJ2-5; D possibly matches TRBD1 or TRBD2 (5 bases each). The CDR3 has 15 residues. Germline values: CDR1 SGHAT, CDR2 FQNNGV. The chain's CDR3 is CASSPLTGNWGTQNF. CDR3 nucleotide sequence: TGTGCCAGCAGCCCGCTCACCGGGAACTGGGGGACCCAGAACTTC.

Turning to this clonotype: This clone may be a read error of a much larger clone one base away. The rearrangement uses TRBV5-1 and TRBJ2-3, with no clear D. The CDR3 extends over 13 amino acids. The germline gives CDR1 SGHRS, CDR2 YFSETQ. CDR3 amino acids: CASSSADTVTQYF. In DNA form, the CDR3 reads TGCGCCAGCAGCTCGGCGGATACAGTTACGCAGTATTTT.

The gene calls are TRBV12-2 and TRBJ1-6. TRBV12-2 is flagged as a pseudogene. The CDR3 runs 15 residues. For the CDR3, the DNA is TGTGCAAGCCATTCGGCAGCCCAATATAATTCACCCCACCACTTT. It encodes CASHSAAQYNSPHHF.

The rearrangement links TRBV4-3 to TRBJ2-7; D is unresolved. The CDR3 runs 16 residues. The germline V and J ends were trimmed by 1 base and 5 bases, with 18 bases remaining between them. The germline gives CDR1 LGHNA, CDR2 YSLEER. CDR3 amino acids: CASSQAPGPPAHEQYF. CDR3 coding DNA: TGCGCCAGCAGCCAAGCCCCGGGTCCGCCGGCCCACGAGCAGTACTTC.

By its share, this clonotype is medium-sized (0.01 to 0.1%). This chain links TRBV7-8 with TRBJ2-3; TRBD2 agrees at 9 bases. Germline loops: CDR1 SGHVS, CDR2 FQNEAQ. The CDR3 covers 15 residues. Trimming removed 1 base from V and 5 bases from J; junction bases left unmatched: 4. The CDR3 sequence is CASSLGLAERDTQYF. CDR3 in DNA: TGTGCCAGCAGCTTAGGACTAGCGGAGAGAGATACGCAGTATTTT.